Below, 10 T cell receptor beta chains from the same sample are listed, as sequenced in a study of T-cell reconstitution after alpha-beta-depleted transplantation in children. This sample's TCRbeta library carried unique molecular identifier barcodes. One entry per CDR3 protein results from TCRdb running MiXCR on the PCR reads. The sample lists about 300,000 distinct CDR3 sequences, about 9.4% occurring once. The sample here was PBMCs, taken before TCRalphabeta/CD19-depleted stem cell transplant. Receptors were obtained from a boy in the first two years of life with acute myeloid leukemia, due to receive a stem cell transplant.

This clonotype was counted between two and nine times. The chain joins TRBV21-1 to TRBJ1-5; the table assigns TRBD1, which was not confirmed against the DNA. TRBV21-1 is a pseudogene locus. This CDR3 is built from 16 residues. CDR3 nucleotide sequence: TGTGCCAGCAGCAAAAGGGGACAGGGAGGCAATCAGCCCCAGCATTTT. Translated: CASSKRGQGGNQPQHF.

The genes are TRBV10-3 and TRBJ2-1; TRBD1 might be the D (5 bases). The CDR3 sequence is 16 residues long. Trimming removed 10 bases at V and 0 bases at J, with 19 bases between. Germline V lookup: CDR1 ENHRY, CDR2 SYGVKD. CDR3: CATMTDDSSSYNEQFF. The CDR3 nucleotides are TGTGCCACCATGACAGACGACTCTAGCTCCTACAATGAGCAGTTCTTC.

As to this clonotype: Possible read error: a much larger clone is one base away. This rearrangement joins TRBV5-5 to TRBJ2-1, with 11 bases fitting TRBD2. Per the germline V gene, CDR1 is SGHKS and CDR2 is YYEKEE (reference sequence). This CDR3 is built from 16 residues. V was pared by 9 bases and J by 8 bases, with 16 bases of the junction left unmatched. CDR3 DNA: TGTGCCAACACCGTAGCGGGGGGGCCTTATATCCATGAGCAGTTCTTC. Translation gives CANTVAGGPYIHEQFF. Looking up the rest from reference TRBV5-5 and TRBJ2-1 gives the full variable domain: DAGVTQSPTHLIKTRGQQVTLRCSPISGHKSVSWYQQVLGQGPQFIFQYYEKEERGRGNFPDRFSARQFPNYSSELNVNALLLGDSALYLCANTVAGGPYIHEQFFGPGTRLTVL.

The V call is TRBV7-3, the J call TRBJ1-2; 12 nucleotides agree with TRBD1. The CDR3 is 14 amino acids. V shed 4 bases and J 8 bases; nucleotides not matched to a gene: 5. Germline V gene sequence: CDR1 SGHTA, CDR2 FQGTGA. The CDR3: CASSSGTGGGGYTF. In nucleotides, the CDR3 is TGTGCCAGCAGCTCCGGGACAGGGGGCGGGGGCTACACCTTC.

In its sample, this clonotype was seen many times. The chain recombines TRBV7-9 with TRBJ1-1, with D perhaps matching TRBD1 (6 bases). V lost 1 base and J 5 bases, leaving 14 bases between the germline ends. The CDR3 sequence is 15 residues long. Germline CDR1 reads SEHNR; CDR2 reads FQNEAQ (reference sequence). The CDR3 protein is CASSLVQGLTTEAFF. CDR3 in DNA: TGTGCCAGCAGCTTAGTTCAGGGGCTGACGACTGAAGCTTTCTTT.

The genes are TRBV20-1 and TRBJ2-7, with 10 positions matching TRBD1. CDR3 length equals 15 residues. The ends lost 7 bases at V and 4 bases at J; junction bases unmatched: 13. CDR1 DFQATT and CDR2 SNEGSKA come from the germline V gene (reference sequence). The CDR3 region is CSGSLPGTGVYEQYF. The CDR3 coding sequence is TGCAGTGGGAGCTTACCCGGGACAGGGGTATACGAGCAGTACTTC.

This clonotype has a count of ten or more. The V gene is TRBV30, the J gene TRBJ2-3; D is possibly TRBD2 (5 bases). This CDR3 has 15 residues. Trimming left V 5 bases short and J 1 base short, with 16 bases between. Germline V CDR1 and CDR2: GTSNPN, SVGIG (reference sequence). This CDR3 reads CAWSPAGLGTDTQYF. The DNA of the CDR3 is TGTGCCTGGTCCCCGGCGGGTTTAGGCACAGATACGCAGTATTTT.

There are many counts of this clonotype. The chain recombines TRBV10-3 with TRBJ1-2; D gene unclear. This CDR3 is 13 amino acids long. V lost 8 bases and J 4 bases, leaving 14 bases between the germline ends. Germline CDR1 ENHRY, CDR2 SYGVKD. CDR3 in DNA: TGTGCCATCGGCGACGCGGCGCTCTATGGCTACACCTTC. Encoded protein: CAIGDAALYGYTF.

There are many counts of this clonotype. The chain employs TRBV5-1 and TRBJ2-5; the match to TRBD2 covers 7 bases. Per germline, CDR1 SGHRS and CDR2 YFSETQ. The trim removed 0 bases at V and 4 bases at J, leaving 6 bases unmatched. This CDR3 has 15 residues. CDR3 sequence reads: CASSLGSGARETQYF. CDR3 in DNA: TGCGCCAGCAGCTTGGGCAGCGGGGCACGAGAGACCCAGTACTTC. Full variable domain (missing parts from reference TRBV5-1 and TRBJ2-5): KAGVTQTPRYLIKTRGQQVTLSCSPISGHRSVSWYQQTPGQGLQFLFEYFSETQRNKGNFPGRFSGRQFSNSRSEMNVSTLELGDSALYLCASSLGSGARETQYFGPGTRLLVL.

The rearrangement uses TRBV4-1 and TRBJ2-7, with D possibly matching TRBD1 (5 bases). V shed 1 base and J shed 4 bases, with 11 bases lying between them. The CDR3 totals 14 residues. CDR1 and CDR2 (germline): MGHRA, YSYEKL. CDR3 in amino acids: CASSQGLTAYEQYF. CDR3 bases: TGCGCCAGCAGCCAAGGGTTGACAGCGTACGAGCAGTACTTC.